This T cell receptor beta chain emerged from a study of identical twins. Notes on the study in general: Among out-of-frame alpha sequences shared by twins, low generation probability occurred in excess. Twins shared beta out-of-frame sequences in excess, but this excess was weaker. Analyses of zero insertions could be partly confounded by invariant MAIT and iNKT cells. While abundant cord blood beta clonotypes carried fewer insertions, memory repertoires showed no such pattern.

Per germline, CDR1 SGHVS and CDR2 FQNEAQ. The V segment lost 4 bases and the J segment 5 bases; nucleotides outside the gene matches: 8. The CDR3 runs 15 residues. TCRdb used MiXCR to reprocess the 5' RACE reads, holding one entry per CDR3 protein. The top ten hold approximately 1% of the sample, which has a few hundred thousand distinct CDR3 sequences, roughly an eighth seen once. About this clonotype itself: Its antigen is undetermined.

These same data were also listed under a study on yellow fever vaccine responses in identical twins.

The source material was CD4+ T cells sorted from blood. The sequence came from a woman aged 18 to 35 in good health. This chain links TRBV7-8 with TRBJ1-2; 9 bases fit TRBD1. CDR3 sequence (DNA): TGTGCCAGCAGCTCCTCGGGACAGGGTAGATATGGCTACACCTTC. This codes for CASSSSGQGRYGYTF.